This T cell receptor beta chain was retrieved from a study of cytomegalovirus exposure and HLA in healthy donors. Overall study results and limits: Later on, analysis showed that most CMV-associated TCR beta chains appeared to be HLA-restricted.

Each donor's status was that of a healthy bone marrow donor. Primers: 60 Vbeta forward and 13 Jbeta reverse. TCRdb's copy holds only in-frame clones and misses some; the assay was immunoSEQ multiplex PCR. The sample features around 150,000 clones, with 2% to 3% in its top ten. About this clone: Antigen unknown.

The TCR was taken from a man aged 35 to 55 in good health and CMV-seronegative. Sequencing was performed on PBMCs.

The CDR3 sequence is CASSSDRAGGELFF. The CDR3 coding sequence is TGTGCCAGCAGTTCGGACAGGGCGGGCGGGGAGCTGTTTTTT. V usage is TRBV6-5 and J usage is TRBJ2-2, with TRBD1 matching over 8 bases. This CDR3 is built from 14 residues. V gave up 4 bases and J gave up 7 bases; unmatched junction bases: 5. Looked up from germline, CDR1 is MNHEY and CDR2 is SVGAGI.